This T cell receptor beta chain was sequenced for a study of blood T cell repertoires in COVID-19. Study details: The United States, Italy and Spain supplied acute and convalescent COVID-19 samples. Sources were T cells, B-cell-depleted T cells, or PBMCs; the material itself was cDNA or gDNA.

In the study's own analysis: How many nucleated cells were present was estimated from reference gene primer amplification. Clones were sequenced by immunoSEQ multiplex PCR, and TCRdb holds only the in-frame ones, with some missing. V, J and clone size are taken as reported in that table, and D and trimming were inferred from the DNA itself. The sample consists of 350,000 or so clones, over 85% of them appearing once. V dropped 1 base and J dropped 4; count of bases not matched to a gene: 6. The CDR3 sequence is 15 residues long. Germline V CDR1 and CDR2: LGHDT, YNNKEL (reference sequence). The Seattle patients, enrolled during active infection, were followed longitudinally.

The V call is TRBV3-1 (or the pseudogene TRBV3-2), the J call TRBJ1-2, with 7 bases aligning to TRBD1. The sample was peripheral blood. This clonotype originated in a woman aged 60-75 years with COVID-19, enrolled during active disease. The CDR3 bases are TGTGCCAGCAGCCAAGTGGGACAGCTCTTCTATGGCTACACCTTC. Protein product: CASSQVGQLFYGYTF.